One T cell receptor beta chain is described in this entry. Its antigen is unidentified. The repertoire was sequenced with immunoSEQ multiplex PCR; TCRdb's copy has only in-frame clones and lacks some. The repertoire holds 97,000 or so clones, approximately 82% seen once, with about 33% in the top ten. V shed 4 bases and J shed 1 base, with 7 bases lying between them. The CDR3 extends over 13 amino acids. CDR1 is SGHTA and CDR2 is FQGNSA in the germline V gene. This sample is drawn from a study of cytotoxic CD8 clonotypes in ibrutinib-treated CLL. The wider study: Partial responders around 24, complete 2; approximately twelve progressed and some 15 stayed in remission by median approximately 5.5 years. General study findings and limits: Having risen at ibrutinib response, clonality had fallen back toward baseline by progression. Baseline values of clonality outstripped age-matched healthy donors and followed circulating CD8+ T-cell counts.

This chain joins TRBV7-2 and TRBJ1-1; the D gene is possibly TRBD1 (6 bases). The source material was PBMCs, sampled after 12 months of ibrutinib treatment. This clonotype was sampled from a human donor with chronic lymphocytic leukemia. The CDR3 is CASSSQGNTEAFF. For the CDR3, the DNA is TGTGCCAGCAGCTCACAGGGGAACACTGAAGCTTTCTTT.